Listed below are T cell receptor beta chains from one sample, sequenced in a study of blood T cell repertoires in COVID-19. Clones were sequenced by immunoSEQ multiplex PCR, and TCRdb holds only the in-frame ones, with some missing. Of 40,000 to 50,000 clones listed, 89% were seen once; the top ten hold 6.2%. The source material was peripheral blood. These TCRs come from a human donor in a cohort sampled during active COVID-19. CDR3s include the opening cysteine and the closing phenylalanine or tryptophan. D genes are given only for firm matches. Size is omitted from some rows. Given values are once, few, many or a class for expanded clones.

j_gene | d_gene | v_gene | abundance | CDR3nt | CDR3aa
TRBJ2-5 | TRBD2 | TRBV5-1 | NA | TGCGCCAGCAGCGAAAGACTAGCGCCGCAAGAGACCCAGTACTTC | CASSERLAPQETQYF
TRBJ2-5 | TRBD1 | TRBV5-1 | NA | TGCGCCAGCAGCCCGGGACAGCAAGAGACCCAGTACTTC | CASSPGQQETQYF
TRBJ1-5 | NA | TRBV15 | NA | TGTGCCACCCGACAATGGGGGCTTAATCAGCCCCAGCATTTT | CATRQWGLNQPQHF
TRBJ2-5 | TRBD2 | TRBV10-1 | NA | TGCGCCAGCAGTACTAGCGGGGGCGGGGGGCACCAAGAGACCCAGTACTTC | CASSTSGGGGHQETQYF
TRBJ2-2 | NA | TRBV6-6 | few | TGTGCCAGCAGTTACTACAGGGCGCGGACCGGGGAGCTGTTTTTT | CASSYYRARTGELFF
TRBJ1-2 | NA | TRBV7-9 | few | TGTGCCAGCAGACCGCCGGGAGAGGGGTTGTATGGCTACACCTTC | CASRPPGEGLYGYTF
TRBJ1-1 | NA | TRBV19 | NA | TGTGCCAGTAGTCCTTGGAACACTGAAGCTTTCTTT | CASSPWNTEAFF
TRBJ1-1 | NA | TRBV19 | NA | TGTGCCAGTAGTACTACTATGAACACTGAAGCTTTCTTT | CASSTTMNTEAFF
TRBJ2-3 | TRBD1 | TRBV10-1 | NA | TGCGCCAGCAGTGAGTCCGGGACAGGGGTCGATACGCAGTATTTT | CASSESGTGVDTQYF
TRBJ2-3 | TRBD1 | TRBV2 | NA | TGTGCCAGCAGTGGTCGGGACAGGGTTTCAGATACGCAGTATTTT | CASSGRDRVSDTQYF
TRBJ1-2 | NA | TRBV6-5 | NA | TGTGCCAGCAGCCCCAGAGGCTATGGCTACACCTTC | CASSPRGYGYTF
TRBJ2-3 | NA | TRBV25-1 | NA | TGTGCCAGCCAGCGTGATACGCAGTATTTT | CASQRDTQYF
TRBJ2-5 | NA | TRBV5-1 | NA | TGCGCCAGCAGCTCCGCCGGGACAACTCAAGAGACCCAGTACTTC | CASSSAGTTQETQYF
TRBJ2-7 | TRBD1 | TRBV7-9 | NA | TGTGCCAGCAGCTTTACAGGGGGCGCCGGCTCCTACGAGCAGTACTTC | CASSFTGGAGSYEQYF
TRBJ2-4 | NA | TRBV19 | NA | TGTGCCAGTAAGCCCAGGGAAGGGAGGAGAGCCAAAAACATTCAGTACTTC | CASKPREGRRAKNIQYF
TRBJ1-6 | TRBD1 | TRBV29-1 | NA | TGCAGCGTTGGGACAGGGGATTCACCCCTCCACTTT | CSVGTGDSPLHF
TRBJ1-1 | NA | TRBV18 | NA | TGTGCCAGCTCCCGGGGGTTGGACACAAGGGGAACTGAAGCTTTCTTT | CASSRGLDTRGTEAFF
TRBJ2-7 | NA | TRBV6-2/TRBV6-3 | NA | TGTGCCAGCAGTCTAGACTTAATGGACTACGAGCAGTACTTC | CASSLDLMDYEQYF
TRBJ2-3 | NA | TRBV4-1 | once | TGCGCCAGCAGCCAAGCCTCTGGCCCCCGGGGCACAGATACGCAGTATTTT | CASSQASGPRGTDTQYF
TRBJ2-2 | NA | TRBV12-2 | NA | TGTGCAAGTCGCTTAGTCTCCGGGGAGCTGTTTTTT | CASRLVSGELFF
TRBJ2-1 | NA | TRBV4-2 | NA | TGTGCCAGCAGCCAATGGAGGGGGGGGTACAATGAGCAGTTCTTC | CASSQWRGGYNEQFF
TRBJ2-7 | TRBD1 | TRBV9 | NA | TGTGCCAGCAGCGCGCCGGGACAGGTTAGACAGTACTTC | CASSAPGQVRQYF
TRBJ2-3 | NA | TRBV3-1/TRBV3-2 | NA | TGTGCCAGCAGCCTCCTAGCTGGAACAGATACGCAGTATTTT | CASSLLAGTDTQYF
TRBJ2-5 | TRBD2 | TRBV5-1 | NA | TGCGCCAGCAGCTCATCTAGCGGGGAGACCCAGTACTTC | CASSSSSGETQYF
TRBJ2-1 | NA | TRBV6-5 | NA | TGTGCCAGCAGCCTTCAAAGTGGGAGTAAGCAGTTCTTC | CASSLQSGSKQFF
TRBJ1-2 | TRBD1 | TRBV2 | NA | TGTGCCAGTAGGGATACAGGGGGAACCTATGGCTACACCTTC | CASRDTGGTYGYTF
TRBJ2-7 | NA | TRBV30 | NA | TGTGCCTGCATGAGAGACGAGCAGTACTTC | CACMRDEQYF
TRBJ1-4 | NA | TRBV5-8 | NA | TGTGCCAGCACCTTTTTTGACGGGGAAAAACTGTTTTTT | CASTFFDGEKLFF
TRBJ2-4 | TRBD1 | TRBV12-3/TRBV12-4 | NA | TGTGCCTGTGACCAGGGGGCTGGAAACATTCAGTACTTC | CACDQGAGNIQYF
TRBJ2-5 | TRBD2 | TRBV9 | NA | TGTGCCAGCAGCGTCTTGGCGGGAGCCCAAGAGACCCAGTACTTC | CASSVLAGAQETQYF
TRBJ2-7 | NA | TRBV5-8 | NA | TGTGCCAGCAGCTGGGGGGGGCACTCCTACGAGCAGTACTTC | CASSWGGHSYEQYF